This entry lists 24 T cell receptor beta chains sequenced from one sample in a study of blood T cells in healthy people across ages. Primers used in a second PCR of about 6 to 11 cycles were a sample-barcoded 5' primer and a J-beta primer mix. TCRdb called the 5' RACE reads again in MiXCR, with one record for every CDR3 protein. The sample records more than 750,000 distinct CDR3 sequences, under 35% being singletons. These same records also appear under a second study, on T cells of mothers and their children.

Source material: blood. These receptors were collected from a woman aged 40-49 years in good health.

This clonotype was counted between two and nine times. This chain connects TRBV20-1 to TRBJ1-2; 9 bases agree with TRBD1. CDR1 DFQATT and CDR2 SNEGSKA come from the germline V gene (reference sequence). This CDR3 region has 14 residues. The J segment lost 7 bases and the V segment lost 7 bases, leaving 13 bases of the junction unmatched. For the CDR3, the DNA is TGCAGTGTCAGACGACGGGACAGGGAAGGTGGCTACACCTTC. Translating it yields CSVRRRDREGGYTF.

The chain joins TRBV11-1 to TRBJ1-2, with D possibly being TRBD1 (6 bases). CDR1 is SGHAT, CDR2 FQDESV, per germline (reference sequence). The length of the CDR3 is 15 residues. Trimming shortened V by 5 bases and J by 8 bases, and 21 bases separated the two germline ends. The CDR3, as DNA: TGTGCCAGCAGCAGAAAACTACAGGGCCCCCGGGGCTACACCTTC. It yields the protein CASSRKLQGPRGYTF.

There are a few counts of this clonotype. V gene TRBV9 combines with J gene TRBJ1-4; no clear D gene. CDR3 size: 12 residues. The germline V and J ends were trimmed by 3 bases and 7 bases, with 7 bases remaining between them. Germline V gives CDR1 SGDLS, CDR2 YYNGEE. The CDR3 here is CASSADGEKLFF. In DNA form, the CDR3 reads TGTGCCAGCAGCGCGGACGGTGAAAAACTGTTTTTT.

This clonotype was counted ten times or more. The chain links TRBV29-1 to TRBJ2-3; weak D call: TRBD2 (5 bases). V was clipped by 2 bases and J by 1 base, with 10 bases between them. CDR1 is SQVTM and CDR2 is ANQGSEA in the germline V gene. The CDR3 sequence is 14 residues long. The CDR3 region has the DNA TGCAGCGTTGAACGCGGGTCGGGCACAGATACGCAGTATTTT. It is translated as CSVERGSGTDTQYF.

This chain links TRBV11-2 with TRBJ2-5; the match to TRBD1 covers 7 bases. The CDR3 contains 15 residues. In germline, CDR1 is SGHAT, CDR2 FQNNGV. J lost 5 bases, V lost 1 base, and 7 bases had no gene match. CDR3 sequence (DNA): TGTGCCAGCAGCTTAGGTCCAGGGGGTCGGGAGACCCAGTACTTC. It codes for CASSLGPGGRETQYF.

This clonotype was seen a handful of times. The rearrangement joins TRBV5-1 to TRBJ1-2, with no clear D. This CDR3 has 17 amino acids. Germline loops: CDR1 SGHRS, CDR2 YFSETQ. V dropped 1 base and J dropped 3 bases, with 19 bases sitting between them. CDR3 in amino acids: CASSLFLYGEAYYGYTF. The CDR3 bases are TGCGCCAGCAGCTTGTTTTTGTACGGGGAGGCTTACTATGGCTACACCTTC.

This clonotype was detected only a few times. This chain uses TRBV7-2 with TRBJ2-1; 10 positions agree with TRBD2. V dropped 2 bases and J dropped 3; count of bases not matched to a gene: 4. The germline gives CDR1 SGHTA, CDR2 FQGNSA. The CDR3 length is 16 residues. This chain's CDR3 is CASSLISGGFYNEQFF. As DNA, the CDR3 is TGTGCCAGCAGCTTAATTAGCGGGGGGTTCTACAATGAGCAGTTCTTC.

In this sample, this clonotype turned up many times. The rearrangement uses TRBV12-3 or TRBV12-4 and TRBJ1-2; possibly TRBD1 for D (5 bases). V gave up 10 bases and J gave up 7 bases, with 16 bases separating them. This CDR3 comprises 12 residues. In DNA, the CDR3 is TGTGCCACCGTAGGCGGTCAGGGTGGCTACACCTTC. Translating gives CATVGGQGGYTF.

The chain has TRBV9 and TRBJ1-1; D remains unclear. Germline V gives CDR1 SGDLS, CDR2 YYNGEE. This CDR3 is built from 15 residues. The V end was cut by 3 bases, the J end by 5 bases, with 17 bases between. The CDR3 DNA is TGTGCCAGCAGCGGGTTGACTGATCCTGGAACTGAAGCTTTCTTT. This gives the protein CASSGLTDPGTEAFF.

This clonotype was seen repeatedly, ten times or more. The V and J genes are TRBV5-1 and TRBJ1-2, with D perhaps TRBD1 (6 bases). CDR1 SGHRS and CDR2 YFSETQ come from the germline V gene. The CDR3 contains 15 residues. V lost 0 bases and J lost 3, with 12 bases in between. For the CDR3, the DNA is TGCGCCAGCAGCTTGGAAGGGGGAGTATACTATGGCTACACCTTC. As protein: CASSLEGGVYYGYTF.

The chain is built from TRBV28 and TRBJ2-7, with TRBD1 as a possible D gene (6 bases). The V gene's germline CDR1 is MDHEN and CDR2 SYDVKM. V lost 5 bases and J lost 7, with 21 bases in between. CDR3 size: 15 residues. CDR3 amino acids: CASSPYPPTGWEQYF. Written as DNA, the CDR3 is TGTGCCAGCAGTCCCTATCCCCCCACAGGGTGGGAGCAGTACTTC.

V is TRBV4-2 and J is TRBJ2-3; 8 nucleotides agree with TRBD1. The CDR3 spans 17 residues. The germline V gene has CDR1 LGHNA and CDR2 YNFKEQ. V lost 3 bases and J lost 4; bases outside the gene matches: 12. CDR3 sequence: CASSHQAGQGAADTQYF. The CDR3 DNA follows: TGTGCCAGCAGCCATCAGGCCGGGCAGGGGGCCGCAGATACGCAGTATTTT.

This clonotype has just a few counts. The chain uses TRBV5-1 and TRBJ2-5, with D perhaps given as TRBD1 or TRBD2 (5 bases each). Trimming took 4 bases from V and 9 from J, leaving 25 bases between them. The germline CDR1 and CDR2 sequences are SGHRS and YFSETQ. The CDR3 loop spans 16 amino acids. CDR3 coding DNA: TGCGCCAGCAGCCTCTCGAGTGGGGGTTCTCCCTGGGCCCAGTACTTC. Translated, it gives CASSLSSGGSPWAQYF.

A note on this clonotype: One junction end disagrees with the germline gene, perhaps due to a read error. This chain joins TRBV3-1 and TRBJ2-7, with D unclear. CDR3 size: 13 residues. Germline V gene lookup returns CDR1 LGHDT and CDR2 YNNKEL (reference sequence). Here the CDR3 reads CASGQDRWNEQYF. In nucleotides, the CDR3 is TGTGCCAGCGGCCAAGATAGGTGGAATGAGCAGTACTTC.

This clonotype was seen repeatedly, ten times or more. CDR3 nucleotide sequence: TGTGCCAGCAGTACTCCAGACACGAATGAGCAGTTCTTC. It translates to CASSTPDTNEQFF. The chain recombines TRBV6-5 with TRBJ2-1, with unresolved D. CDR1 is MNHEY and CDR2 is SVGAGI in the germline V gene. V lost 5 bases and J 7 bases, leaving 12 bases between the germline ends. The CDR3 covers 13 residues.

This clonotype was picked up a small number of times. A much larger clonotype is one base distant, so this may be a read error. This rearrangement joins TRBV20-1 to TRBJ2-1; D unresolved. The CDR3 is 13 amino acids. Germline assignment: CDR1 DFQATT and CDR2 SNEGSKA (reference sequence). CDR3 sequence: CNARPSRPGEQFF. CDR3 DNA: TGCAATGCTAGACCCAGTCGGCCTGGCGAGCAGTTCTTC.

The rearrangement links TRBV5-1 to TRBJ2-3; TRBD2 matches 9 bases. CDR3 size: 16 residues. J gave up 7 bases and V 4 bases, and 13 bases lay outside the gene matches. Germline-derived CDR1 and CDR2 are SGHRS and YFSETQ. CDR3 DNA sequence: TGCGCCAGCAGCCCCCAGGGCGGGGGGGGTATCAATACGCAGTATTTT. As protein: CASSPQGGGGINTQYF.

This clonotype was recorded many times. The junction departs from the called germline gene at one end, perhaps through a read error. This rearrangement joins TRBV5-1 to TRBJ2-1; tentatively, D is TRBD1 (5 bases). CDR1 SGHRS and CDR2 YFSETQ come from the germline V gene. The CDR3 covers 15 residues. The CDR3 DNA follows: TGTGCCAGCAGTTTAGTGCAGGGCTCCTACAATGAGCAGTTCTTC. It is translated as CASSLVQGSYNEQFF. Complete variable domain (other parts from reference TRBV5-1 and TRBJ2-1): KAGVTQTPRYLIKTRGQQVTLSCSPISGHRSVSWYQQTPGQGLQFLFEYFSETQRNKGNFPGRFSGRQFSNSRSEMNVSTLELGDSALYLCASSLVQGSYNEQFFGPGTRLTVL.

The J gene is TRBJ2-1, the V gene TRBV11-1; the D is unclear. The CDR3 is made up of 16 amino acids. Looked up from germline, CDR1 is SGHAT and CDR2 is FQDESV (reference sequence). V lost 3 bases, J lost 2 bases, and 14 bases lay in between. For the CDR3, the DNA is TGTGCCAGCAGCTTGCGGCCCTTGGGCGCCTACAATGAGCAGTTCTTC. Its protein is CASSLRPLGAYNEQFF.

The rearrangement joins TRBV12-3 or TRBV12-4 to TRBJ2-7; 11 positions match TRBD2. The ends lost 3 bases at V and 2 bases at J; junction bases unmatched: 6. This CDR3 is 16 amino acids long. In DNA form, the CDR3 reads TGTGCCAGCAGTTTCCTCTCTAGCGGGGGGACCTACGAGCAGTACTTC. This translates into CASSFLSSGGTYEQYF.

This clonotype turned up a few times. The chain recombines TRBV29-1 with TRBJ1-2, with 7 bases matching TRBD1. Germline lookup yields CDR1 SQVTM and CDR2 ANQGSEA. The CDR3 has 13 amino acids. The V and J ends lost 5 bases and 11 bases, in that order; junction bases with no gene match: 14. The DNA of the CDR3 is TGCAGCGTTACCCGGGACAGAAGGTCTAGTTACACCTTC. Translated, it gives CSVTRDRRSSYTF.

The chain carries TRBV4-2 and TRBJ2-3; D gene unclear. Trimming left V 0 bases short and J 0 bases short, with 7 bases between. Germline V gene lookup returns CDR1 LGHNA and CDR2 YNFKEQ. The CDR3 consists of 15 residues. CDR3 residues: CASSQEETSTDTQYF. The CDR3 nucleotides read TGTGCCAGCAGCCAAGAAGAAACTAGCACAGATACGCAGTATTTT.

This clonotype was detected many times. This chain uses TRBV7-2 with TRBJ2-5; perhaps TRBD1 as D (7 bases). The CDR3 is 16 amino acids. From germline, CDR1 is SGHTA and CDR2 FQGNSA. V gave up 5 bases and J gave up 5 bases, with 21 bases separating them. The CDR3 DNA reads TGTGCCAGCAGCCCCTTCCACAGGGGCGCGGGGGAGACCCAGTACTTC. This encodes CASSPFHRGAGETQYF.

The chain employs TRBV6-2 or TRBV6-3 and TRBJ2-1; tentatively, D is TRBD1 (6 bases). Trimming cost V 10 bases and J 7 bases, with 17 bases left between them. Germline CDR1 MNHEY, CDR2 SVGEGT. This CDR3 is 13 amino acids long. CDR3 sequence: CAIRGDTGNEQFF. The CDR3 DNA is TGTGCCATCAGGGGAGACACGGGGAATGAGCAGTTCTTC.